This record covers a single T cell receptor (beta chain). Germline lookup yields CDR1 GTSNPN and CDR2 SVGIG (reference sequence). This CDR3 region has 15 residues. V was pared by 0 bases and J by 3 bases, with 12 bases between. These data are taken from a study of shared clonotypes between healthy human individuals. The repertoire was sequenced with immunoSEQ multiplex PCR; TCRdb's copy has only in-frame clones and lacks some. The repertoire holds roughly 2.5 million clones, with around 94% as singletons. Sequencing was performed on naive CD4+ T cells sorted from blood. Subset of the sample: CD45RA+ positively selected. The chain couples TRBV30 to TRBJ2-4, with unresolved D. The TCR comes from a man between 18 and 35 years old in good health. CDR3 amino acids: CAWSVHGRGKNIQYF. The CDR3 DNA reads TGTGCCTGGAGTGTACATGGGCGAGGCAAAAACATTCAGTACTTC.